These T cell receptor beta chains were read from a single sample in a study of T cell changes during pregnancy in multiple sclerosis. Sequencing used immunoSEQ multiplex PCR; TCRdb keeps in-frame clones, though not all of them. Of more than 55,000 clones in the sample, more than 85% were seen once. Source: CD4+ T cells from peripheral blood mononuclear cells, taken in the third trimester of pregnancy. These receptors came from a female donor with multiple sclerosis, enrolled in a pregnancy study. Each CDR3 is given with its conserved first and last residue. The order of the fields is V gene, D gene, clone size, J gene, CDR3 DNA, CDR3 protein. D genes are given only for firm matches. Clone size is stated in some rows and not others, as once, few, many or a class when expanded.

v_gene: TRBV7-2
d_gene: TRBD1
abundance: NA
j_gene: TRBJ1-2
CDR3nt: TGTGCCAGCAGACCAGGGGGCGTTCAGGGCTACACCTTC
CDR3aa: CASRPGGVQGYTF

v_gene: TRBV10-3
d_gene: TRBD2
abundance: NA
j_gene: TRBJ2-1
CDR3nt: TGTGCCATCAGGCTGGGACTAGAAAACAATGAGCAGTTCTTC
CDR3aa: CAIRLGLENNEQFF

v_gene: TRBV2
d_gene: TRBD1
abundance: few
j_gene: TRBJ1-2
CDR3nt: TGTGCCAGCAGTACTGACAGGGTTGGCTACACCTTC
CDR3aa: CASSTDRVGYTF

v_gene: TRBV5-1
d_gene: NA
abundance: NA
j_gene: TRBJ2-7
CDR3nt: TGCGCCAGCAGCTTGGACGCGGGGTGGTACGAGCAGTACTTC
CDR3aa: CASSLDAGWYEQYF

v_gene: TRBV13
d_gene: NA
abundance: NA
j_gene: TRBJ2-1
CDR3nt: TGTGCCAGCAGCTTAGGCGGGGGCTCCTACAATGAGCAGTTCTTC
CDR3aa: CASSLGGGSYNEQFF

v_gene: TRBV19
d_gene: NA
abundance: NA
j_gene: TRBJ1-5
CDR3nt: TGTGCCAGTAGTATAGGCCGCTATAGCAATCAGCCCCAGCATTTT
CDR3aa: CASSIGRYSNQPQHF

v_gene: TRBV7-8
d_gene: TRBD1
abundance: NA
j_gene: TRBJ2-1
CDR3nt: TGTGCCAGCAGCTTAAGGCTTCCGGGACAGGGGGCGCTTGACTCCTACAATGAGCAGTTCTTC
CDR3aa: CASSLRLPGQGALDSYNEQFF

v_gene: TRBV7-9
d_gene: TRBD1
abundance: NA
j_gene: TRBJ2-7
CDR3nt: TGTGCCAGCAGCACCTCGACAGGGGCCGAGCAGTACTTC
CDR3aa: CASSTSTGAEQYF

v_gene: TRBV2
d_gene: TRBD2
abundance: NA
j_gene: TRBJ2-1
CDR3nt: TGTGCCAGCAGTGATTCACTAGCGGGACACAATGAGCAGTTCTTC
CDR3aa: CASSDSLAGHNEQFF

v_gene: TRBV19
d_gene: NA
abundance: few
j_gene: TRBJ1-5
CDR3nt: TGTGCCAGTAGTATAGAGGCGGGGGACCAGCCCCAGCATTTT
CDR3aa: CASSIEAGDQPQHF

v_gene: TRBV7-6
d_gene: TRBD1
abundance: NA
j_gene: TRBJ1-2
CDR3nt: TGTGCCAGCAGCCCTGTCGAGAGACAGGGGGCGGGGGGCTACACCTTC
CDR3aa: CASSPVERQGAGGYTF

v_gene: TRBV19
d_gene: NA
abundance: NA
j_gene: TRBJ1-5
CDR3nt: TGTGCCAGTAGTATTCAGAGCGGTTATCAGCCCCAGCATTTT
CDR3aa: CASSIQSGYQPQHF

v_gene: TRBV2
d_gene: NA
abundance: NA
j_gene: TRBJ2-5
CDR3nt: TGTGCCAGCAGTGGGCTAGCAAACCAAGAGACCCAGTACTTC
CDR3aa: CASSGLANQETQYF

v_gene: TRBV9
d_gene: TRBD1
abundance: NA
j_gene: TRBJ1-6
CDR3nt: TGTGCCAGCAGCGTCGGACAGGGGAGTTCACCCCTCCACTTT
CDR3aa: CASSVGQGSSPLHF

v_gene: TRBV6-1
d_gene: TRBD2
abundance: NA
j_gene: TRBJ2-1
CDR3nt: TGTGCCAGCAGTGGAACGGGACTAGCGGTATACAATGAGCAGTTCTTC
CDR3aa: CASSGTGLAVYNEQFF

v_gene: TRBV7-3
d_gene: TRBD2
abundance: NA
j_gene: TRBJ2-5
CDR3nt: TGTGCCAGCAGCTTAGGAGCTAGCGGGGGGCCAAGGGAGACCCAGTACTTC
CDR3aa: CASSLGASGGPRETQYF

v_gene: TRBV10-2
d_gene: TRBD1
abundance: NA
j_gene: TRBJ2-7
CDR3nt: TGCGCCAGCAGTCCTGGGACAGGGGGCGAGCAGTACTTC
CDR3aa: CASSPGTGGEQYF

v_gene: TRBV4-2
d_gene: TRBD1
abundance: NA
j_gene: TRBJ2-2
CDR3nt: TGTGCCAGCAGCCAAGCCCCAGGGGGTCTCCGGAACACCGGGGAGCTGTTTTTT
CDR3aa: CASSQAPGGLRNTGELFF

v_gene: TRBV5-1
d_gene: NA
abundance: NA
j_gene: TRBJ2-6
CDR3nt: TGCGCCAGCAGCTCATTACAGGTTTCTGGGGCCAACGTCCTGACTTTC
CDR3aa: CASSSLQVSGANVLTF

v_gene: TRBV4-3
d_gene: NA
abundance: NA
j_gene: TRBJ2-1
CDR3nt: TGCGCCAGCAGCCAATTTTCGGGGGATGAGCAGTTCTTC
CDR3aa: CASSQFSGDEQFF

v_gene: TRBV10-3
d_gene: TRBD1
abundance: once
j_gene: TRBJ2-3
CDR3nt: TGTGCCATCAGTACAGGGGGTGATACGCAGTATTTT
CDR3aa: CAISTGGDTQYF

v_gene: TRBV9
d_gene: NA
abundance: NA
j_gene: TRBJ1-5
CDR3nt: TGTGCCAGCAGCGTAGGCGGGGGGCAGAACAATCAGCCCCAGCATTTT
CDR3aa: CASSVGGGQNNQPQHF

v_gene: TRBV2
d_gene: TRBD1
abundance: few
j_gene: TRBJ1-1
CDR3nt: TGTGCCAGCAGGGGACAGCAGAACACTGAAGCTTTCTTT
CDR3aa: CASRGQQNTEAFF

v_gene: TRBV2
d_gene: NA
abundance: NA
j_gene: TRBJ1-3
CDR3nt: TGTGCCAGCACGGCGGACTTTGGAAACACCATATATTTT
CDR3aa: CASTADFGNTIYF

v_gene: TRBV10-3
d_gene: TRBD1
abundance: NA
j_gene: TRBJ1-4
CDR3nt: TGTGCCATCAGTGAACACGGGACAGGACTATCAGCTAATGAAAAACTGTTTTTT
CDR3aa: CAISEHGTGLSANEKLFF

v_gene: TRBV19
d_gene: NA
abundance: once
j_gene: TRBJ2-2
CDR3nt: TGTGCCAGTAGTACTACCCCGGGACAAAACACCGGGGAGCTGTTTTTT
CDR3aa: CASSTTPGQNTGELFF

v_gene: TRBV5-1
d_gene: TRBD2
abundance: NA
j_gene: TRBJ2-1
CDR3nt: TGCGCCAGCAGCCCCGAGGGAGGGGACGGTGAGCAGTTCTTC
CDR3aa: CASSPEGGDGEQFF

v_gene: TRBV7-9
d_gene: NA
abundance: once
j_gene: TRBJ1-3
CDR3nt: TGTGCCAGCAGCCCCAGTGCTAGCTCTGGAAACACCATATATTTT
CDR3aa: CASSPSASSGNTIYF

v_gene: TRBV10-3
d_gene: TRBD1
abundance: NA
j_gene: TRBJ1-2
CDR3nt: TGTGCCTCCACGTTGGGCCGACCCAGGGGGCGCGGGACTAATGGCTACACCTTC
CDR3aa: CASTLGRPRGRGTNGYTF

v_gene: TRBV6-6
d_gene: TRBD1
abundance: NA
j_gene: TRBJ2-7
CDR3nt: TGTGCCAGCAGTTACGGCGGGACAGGAGATTTACGGAGGTACTTC
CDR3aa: CASSYGGTGDLRRYF

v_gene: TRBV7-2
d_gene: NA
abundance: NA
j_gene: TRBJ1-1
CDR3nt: TGTGCCAGCAGCTTCGGACAGATGAACACTGAAGCTTTCTTT
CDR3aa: CASSFGQMNTEAFF

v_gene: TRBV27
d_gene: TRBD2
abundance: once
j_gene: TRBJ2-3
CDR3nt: TGTGCCAGCAGTCCCTGGATGGGGGGGTTGACAGATACGCAGTATTTT
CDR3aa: CASSPWMGGLTDTQYF

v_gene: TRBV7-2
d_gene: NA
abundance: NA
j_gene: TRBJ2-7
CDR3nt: TGTGCCAGCAGCTTAGGCCCGGGACTTCCCTACTTC
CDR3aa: CASSLGPGLPYF

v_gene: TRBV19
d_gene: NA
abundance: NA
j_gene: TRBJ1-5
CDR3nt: TGTGCCAGTAGCCCCCGGGACTTTAGCAATCAGCCCCAGCATTTT
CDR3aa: CASSPRDFSNQPQHF

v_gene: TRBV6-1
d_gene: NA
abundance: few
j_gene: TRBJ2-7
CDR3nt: TGTGCCAGCAGTGCGCAGAAAGCCGGGACACCGACCTTTTGGAGGGAGCAGTACTTC
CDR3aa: CASSAQKAGTPTFWREQYF

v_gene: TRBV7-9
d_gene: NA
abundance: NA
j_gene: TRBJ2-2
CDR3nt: TGTGCCAGCAGCTTGCTACGGGGAAGCAGCGGGGAGCTGTTTTTT
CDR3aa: CASSLLRGSSGELFF

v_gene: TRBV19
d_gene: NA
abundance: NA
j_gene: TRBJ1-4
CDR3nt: TGTGCCAGTAGTACCTCACGCCCAGGAGGGGATGAAAAACTGTTTTTT
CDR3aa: CASSTSRPGGDEKLFF

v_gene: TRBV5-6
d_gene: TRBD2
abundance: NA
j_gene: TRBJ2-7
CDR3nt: TGTGCCAGCAGCTTGTCTATGGAGCTAGCGGTTAGCTTC
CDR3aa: CASSLSMELAVSF

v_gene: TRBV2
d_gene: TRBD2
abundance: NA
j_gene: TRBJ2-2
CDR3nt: TGTGCCAGCAGGGGGACTAGCTTCACCGGGGAGCTGTTTTTT
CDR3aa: CASRGTSFTGELFF

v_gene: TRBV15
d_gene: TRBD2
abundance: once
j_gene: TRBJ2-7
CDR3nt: TGTGCCACCAGCAGAGACAGGGGGACTAGCGGAAACGAGCAGTACTTC
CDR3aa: CATSRDRGTSGNEQYF

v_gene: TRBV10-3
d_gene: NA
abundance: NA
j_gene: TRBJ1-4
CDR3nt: TGTGCCATCAGTGACTCGACAGGCTCCGGTGAAAAACTGTTTTTT
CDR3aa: CAISDSTGSGEKLFF

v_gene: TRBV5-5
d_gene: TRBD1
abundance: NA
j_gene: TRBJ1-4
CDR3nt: TGTGCCAGCAGCTTGGCCCCGGGACAGAGTAATGAAAAACTGTTTTTT
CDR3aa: CASSLAPGQSNEKLFF

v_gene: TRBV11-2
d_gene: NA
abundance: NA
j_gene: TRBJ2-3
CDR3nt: TGTGCCAGCAGGGGCGTCGGAGATACGCAGTATTTT
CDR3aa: CASRGVGDTQYF

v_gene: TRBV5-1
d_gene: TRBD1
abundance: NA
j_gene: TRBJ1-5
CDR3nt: TGCGCCAGCAGCCCTGGGGACAGGGTGCAGCCCCAGCATTTT
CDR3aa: CASSPGDRVQPQHF

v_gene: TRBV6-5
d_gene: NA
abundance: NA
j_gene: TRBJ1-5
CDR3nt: TGTGCCAGCAGTCCCAGGATGAGCAATCAGCCCCAGCATTTT
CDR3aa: CASSPRMSNQPQHF